Below, one T cell receptor (beta chain) is given with its context. V lost 2 bases, J lost 4 bases, and 11 bases lay in between. The germline gives CDR1 SGHDN, CDR2 FVKESK. The CDR3 covers 14 residues. Per the authors' pipeline: For nucleated cells, counts were estimated from reference gene primer amplification. Profiled with immunoSEQ multiplex PCR; TCRdb holds only in-frame clones, not every one. That table is the source of V, J and clone size, and D and trimming were worked out from the DNA. The data contain approximately 410,000 clones, 86% of them singletons. The record originates from a study of blood T cell repertoires in COVID-19. Study-wide background: Samples of COVID-19 (acute and convalescent) were obtained from the United States, Italy and Spain. In each case, the material was cDNA or gDNA derived from T cells, B-cell-depleted T cells, or PBMCs.

The TCR comes from a woman aged 25 to 45 with active or convalescent COVID-19. The rearrangement uses TRBV14 and TRBJ1-2, with D unresolved. The sequencing input was peripheral blood. CDR3 residues: CASSQTTGIYGYTF. The DNA of the CDR3 is TGTGCCAGCAGCCAAACGACGGGGATCTATGGCTACACCTTC.